This TCR beta chain stems from a study of cytomegalovirus exposure and HLA in healthy donors. Using immunoSEQ multiplex PCR, the repertoire was profiled, and TCRdb retains in-frame clones only, with some absent. The sample lists approximately 57,000 clones, about 92% occurring once. With regard to this clone: As yet, its antigen is unknown.

Study results and limitations: Rarity marked most TCR sequences, yet some public TCRs occurred in many donors. It was confirmed in vitro that a few of the CMV-associated chains were specific for CMV antigens.

CDR3 length: 14 residues. V was shortened by 8 bases and J by 2 bases, with 14 bases between the two germline ends. Germline V gene lookup returns CDR1 MGHRA and CDR2 YSYEKL. The V call is TRBV4-1, the J call TRBJ2-3, with D maybe TRBD2 (6 bases). The TCR sequence derives from a woman aged 18-35 years in good health and CMV-seronegative. The sequenced material came from PBMCs. The CDR3: CASQGSGYTDTQYF. In DNA, the CDR3 is TGCGCCAGCCAAGGGAGCGGGTACACAGATACGCAGTATTTT.